The clone carrying this T cell receptor beta chain was observed at least ten times. Its antigen remains unidentified. At one end the junction does not follow the germline gene, possibly because of a read error. Patients underwent thyroid surgery, and none had received any treatment before it. The data derive from a study of metastatic and nonmetastatic thyroid tumors. Background on the study: Repertoire comparisons spanned blood and tumor or nodule tissue from malignant and benign thyroid patients.

The CDR3 has 17 residues. CDR1 and CDR2 (germline): SSHAT, FNYEAQ (reference sequence). Study-level results: According to reports, the diversity of TCR beta was significantly higher in malignant thyroid tumors than in benign nodules, and this held in both blood and tumor samples.

Original data processing: What underpinned the distant-metastasis classifier for papillary thyroid cancer was the set of CDR3 differences across clinicopathological groups. With MiXCR, TCRdb reprocessed the PCR reads. In this record, the V and J calls reflect TCRdb's handling and not the investigators' own analysis. The table shows about 40,000 clones, with over 9.5% occurring only once. The J gene is TRBJ2-1, the V gene TRBV7-7; 11 bases fit TRBD1. The sequence was obtained from a female donor with papillary thyroid cancer or a benign thyroid nodule (not recorded which). Some clones in this sample may be carry-over from other donors' samples. Input material: blood. The CDR3 region is CASSLLPGQGAGNEQFF. The CDR3 region has the DNA TGTGCTAGCAGCTTACTCCCTGGACAGGGGGCAGGTAATGAGCAGTTCTTC.